The next 28 T cell receptor beta chains were all read from a single sample in a study of vaccination effects on CD4 cells after COVID-19. Their antigen targets remain unknown. Sequencing used immunoSEQ multiplex PCR; TCRdb keeps in-frame clones, though not all of them. There are tens of thousands of clones in the sample; approximately 75% occur only once, and about 3.2% lies in the top ten. Ahead of sequencing, the ViraFEST assay grew antigen-specific CD4+ T cells using viral peptide pools. The culture ran for 10 days, and then CD4+ T cells were isolated. People in the vaccine group had not been infected with SARS-CoV-2 before, and their nucleocapsid antibodies were negative. Sequenced here: CD4+ T cells from PBMCs cultured with HCoV-NL63 spike peptides, sampled before COVID-19 vaccination. The receptors come from a human donor who received a COVID-19 vaccine.

The chain joins TRBV2 to TRBJ2-5, with 11 nucleotides matching TRBD2. J gave up 7 bases and V 4 bases, and 11 bases lay outside the gene matches. The CDR3 extends over 16 amino acids. Germline V gene sequence: CDR1 SNHLY, CDR2 FYNNEI. CDR3 in amino acids: CASSVVTSGVGGTQYF. The CDR3 DNA follows: TGTGCCAGCAGTGTCGTGACTAGCGGGGTCGGCGGGACCCAGTACTTC.

The V and J genes are TRBV5-1 and TRBJ1-5, with D perhaps matching TRBD1 (6 bases). Trimming cost V 4 bases and J 3 bases, with 14 bases left between them. The germline V gene encodes CDR1 SGHRS and CDR2 YFSETQ. The CDR3 has 15 amino acids. CDR3 amino acids: CASSPDGQHNQPQHF. As DNA, the CDR3 is TGCGCCAGCAGCCCCGACGGACAGCACAATCAGCCCCAGCATTTT.

The chain combines TRBV28 with TRBJ1-2, with 12 positions matching TRBD1. J lost 3 bases, V lost 5 bases, and 7 bases had no gene match. The CDR3 consists of 16 residues. Per germline, CDR1 MDHEN and CDR2 SYDVKM. In DNA, the CDR3 is TGTGCCAGCAGTACCCGGGACAGGGGGCGAGACTATGGCTACACCTTC. It codes for CASSTRDRGRDYGYTF.

This clone has a handful of counts. The rearrangement links TRBV5-1 to TRBJ2-1, with D unclear. CDR1 and CDR2 from the germline V gene are SGHRS and YFSETQ. This CDR3 comprises 14 residues. Trimming removed 3 bases from V and 8 bases from J, with 15 bases in between. The CDR3 nucleotides are TGCGCCAGCAGCTGGGTGGTCTCATCCGATGAGCAGTTCTTC. Amino acids: CASSWVVSSDEQFF. The entire variable domain, with the rest obtained from reference TRBV5-1 and TRBJ2-1, is as follows: KAGVTQTPRYLIKTRGQQVTLSCSPISGHRSVSWYQQTPGQGLQFLFEYFSETQRNKGNFPGRFSGRQFSNSRSEMNVSTLELGDSALYLCASSWVVSSDEQFFGPGTRLTVL.

This chain links TRBV3-1 (or the pseudogene TRBV3-2) with TRBJ2-2; no clear D. Germline CDR1 is LGHDT and CDR2 is YNNKEL (reference sequence). The CDR3 spans 15 residues. V shed 1 base and J shed 4 bases, with 10 bases lying between them. CDR3 sequence: CASSQVGGFTGELFF. The CDR3, as DNA: TGTGCCAGCAGCCAAGTTGGCGGTTTCACCGGGGAGCTGTTTTTT.

This clone turned up a few times. This rearrangement joins TRBV18 to TRBJ1-2; 8 nucleotides agree with TRBD1. There are 15 residues in the CDR3. CDR1 is KGHSH, CDR2 LQKENI, per germline. V lost 6 bases to trimming and J lost 3 bases; unmatched junction nucleotides: 9. The CDR3 protein is CASSPGQGSDYGYTF. The CDR3 DNA reads TGTGCCAGCTCCCCCGGACAGGGTTCAGACTATGGCTACACCTTC. The full variable domain, in which reference TRBV18 and TRBJ1-2 provide the parts outside the CDR3, is NAGVMQNPRHLVRRRGQEARLRCSPMKGHSHVYWYRQLPEEGLKFMVYLQKENIIDESGMPKERFSAEFPKEGPSILRIQQVVRGDSAAYFCASSPGQGSDYGYTFGSGTRLTVV.

J is TRBJ1-1 and V is TRBV7-3; TRBD1 is a possible D gene (6 bases). Germline V CDR1 and CDR2: SGHTA, FQGTGA. V was shortened by 5 bases and J by 6 bases, with 13 bases between the two germline ends. This CDR3 spans 13 amino acids. The DNA of the CDR3 is TGTGCCAGCAGCACTCCAGGGGAGGCTGAAGCTTTCTTT. Its protein is CASSTPGEAEAFF.

This chain connects TRBV28 to TRBJ2-2, with 8 bases matching TRBD2. The CDR3 sequence is 15 residues long. After removal of 8 bases from V and 4 bases from J, the junction contained 9 bases not matched to a gene. Germline assignment: CDR1 MDHEN and CDR2 SYDVKM. CDR3 sequence reads: CASGAAGGATGELFF. DNA for the CDR3: TGTGCCAGCGGCGCTGCGGGGGGAGCCACCGGGGAGCTGTTTTTT.

The chain has TRBV5-5 and TRBJ2-1, with 10 positions matching TRBD1. With 5 bases clipped from V and 4 bases from J, the junction kept 3 bases outside the gene matches. This CDR3 region has 14 residues. Germline CDR1 reads SGHKS; CDR2 reads YYEKEE (reference sequence). CDR3 amino acids: CASSGTGEYNEQFF. CDR3 DNA: TGTGCCAGCAGTGGGACAGGGGAATACAATGAGCAGTTCTTC.

J is TRBJ1-1 and V is TRBV18; D not resolved. The germline V and J ends were trimmed by 3 bases and 1 base, with 12 bases remaining between them. CDR3 size: 15 residues. Per the germline V gene, CDR1 is KGHSH and CDR2 is LQKENI. Here the CDR3 reads CASSPNGRANTEAFF. The DNA of the CDR3 is TGTGCCAGCTCACCGAATGGACGGGCGAACACTGAAGCTTTCTTT.

This clone has a single count. The rearrangement joins TRBV7-9 to TRBJ1-4, with 9 bases fitting TRBD1. Per germline, CDR1 SEHNR and CDR2 FQNEAQ (reference sequence). The V and J ends lost 3 bases and 2 bases, in that order; junction bases with no gene match: 7. The CDR3 length is 17 residues. CDR3 coding DNA: TGTGCCAGCAGCTTCCCTGGACAGGGGAGGACTAATGAAAAACTGTTTTTT. It yields the protein CASSFPGQGRTNEKLFF.

This clone was counted only a few times. The chain is built from TRBV3-1 (or the pseudogene TRBV3-2) and TRBJ1-1; D uncertain. The CDR3 has 13 amino acids. The V end was cut by 3 bases, the J end by 5 bases, with 10 bases between. Germline V gives CDR1 LGHDT, CDR2 YNNKEL (reference sequence). The CDR3 here is CASSHGERTEAFF. The CDR3 DNA reads as TGTGCCAGCAGCCACGGGGAGAGGACTGAAGCTTTCTTT.

This clone appeared a few times. The chain uses TRBV10-2 and TRBJ1-6, with no clear D. Germline CDR1 WSHSY, CDR2 SAAADI. Trimming removed 0 bases at V and 13 bases at J, with 10 bases between. The CDR3 consists of 13 residues. CDR3 protein: CASSESGFAPLHF. CDR3 DNA sequence: TGCGCCAGCAGTGAGTCAGGGTTTGCCCCCCTCCACTTT.

The chain combines TRBV13 with TRBJ2-1; 8 bases are shared with TRBD2. Germline-derived CDR1 and CDR2 are PRHDT and FYEKMQ (reference sequence). The CDR3 is 18 residues long. Germline trimming cut 5 bases from V and 0 bases from J; bases unmatched to any gene: 12. The CDR3 bases are TGTGCCAGCAGCGAACGAGGCCGGGGGGGGAGCTCCTACAATGAGCAGTTCTTC. It is translated as CASSERGRGGSSYNEQFF.

The chain employs TRBV5-1 and TRBJ2-3, with D possibly TRBD1 on 6 matching bases. The germline V gene encodes CDR1 SGHRS and CDR2 YFSETQ. This CDR3 region has 16 residues. The V end was cut by 0 bases, the J end by 0 bases, with 11 bases between. The CDR3 protein is CASSLAWGQSTDTQYF. The DNA for the CDR3 is TGCGCCAGCAGCTTGGCCTGGGGGCAGAGCACAGATACGCAGTATTTT.

V usage is TRBV7-2 and J usage is TRBJ1-4; D is undetermined. V lost 1 base and J lost 5, with 8 bases in between. From germline, CDR1 is SGHTA and CDR2 FQGNSA. The CDR3 has 14 amino acids. This chain's CDR3 is CASSLDDGNEKLFF. CDR3 DNA: TGTGCCAGCAGCTTAGACGACGGGAATGAAAAACTGTTTTTT.

This sequence joins TRBV3-1 (or the pseudogene TRBV3-2) and TRBJ2-5, with D unresolved. V was trimmed by 6 bases and J by 1 base, leaving 6 bases between them. The CDR3 is 12 residues long. The V gene's germline CDR1 is LGHDT and CDR2 YNNKEL (reference sequence). The CDR3 DNA sequence: TGTGCCAGCAGGGGAAGCCAAGAGACCCAGTACTTC. As protein: CASRGSQETQYF.

This clone was seen only a few times. The V gene is TRBV2, the J gene TRBJ1-2, with a possible D match to TRBD1 (5 bases). The CDR3 loop spans 16 amino acids. The ends were cut back, 5 bases at V and 6 bases at J, with 22 bases in the middle. Germline-derived CDR1 and CDR2 are SNHLY and FYNNEI. The CDR3 protein is CASSTQGLAKGDGYTF. DNA for the CDR3: TGTGCCAGCAGTACCCAGGGACTCGCGAAAGGCGATGGCTACACCTTC.

The V call is TRBV28, the J call TRBJ1-1; 7 bases line up with TRBD1. Trimming at V came to 2 bases and at J to 11 bases, leaving 14 bases not matched to a gene. Germline assignment: CDR1 MDHEN and CDR2 SYDVKM. The CDR3 runs 15 residues. CDR3 sequence reads: CASSLGDSLFISAFF. CDR3 in DNA: TGTGCCAGCAGTTTAGGGGACAGCCTCTTTATAAGTGCTTTCTTT.

This clone was seen a few times. The rearrangement uses TRBV14 and TRBJ1-6; TRBD1 might be the D (6 bases). Trimming left V 4 bases short and J 3 bases short, with 13 bases between. Germline assignment: CDR1 SGHDN and CDR2 FVKESK. The CDR3 is 16 residues long. CDR3 protein: CASSRGQSNYNSPLHF. The DNA for the CDR3 is TGTGCCAGCAGCCGTGGACAGTCAAACTATAATTCACCCCTCCACTTT.

This clone was detected once. V is TRBV3-1 (or the pseudogene TRBV3-2) and J is TRBJ1-1; the D gene is possibly TRBD1 (5 bases). V lost 0 bases and J lost 1, with 9 bases in between. Germline CDR1 is LGHDT and CDR2 is YNNKEL (reference sequence). The CDR3 sequence is 15 residues long. CDR3 loop: CASSQEGLPNTEAFF. Here the CDR3 DNA reads TGTGCCAGCAGCCAAGAGGGACTCCCGAACACTGAAGCTTTCTTT.

This clone has just a few counts. V gene TRBV6-5 combines with J gene TRBJ1-2; maybe TRBD1 (6 bases). Germline V gene data show CDR1 as MNHEY and CDR2 as SVGAGI. The V gene lost 2 bases and the J gene lost 0 bases, with 13 bases spanning the gap. The CDR3 loop spans 16 amino acids. Here the CDR3 reads CASSYGGQGANYGYTF. CDR3 DNA sequence: TGTGCCAGCAGTTACGGGGGGCAGGGAGCTAACTATGGCTACACCTTC.

The CDR3 DNA reads as TGTGCCAGCAGCCCGACAGGGGTCGAGCAGTACGTC. Its translation is CASSPTGVEQYV. The V call is TRBV7-9, the J call TRBJ2-7; 8 nucleotides align to TRBD1. V lost 5 bases to trimming and J lost 6 bases; unmatched junction nucleotides: 3. The CDR3 is made up of 12 amino acids. Germline V CDR1 and CDR2: SEHNR, FQNEAQ (reference sequence).

The sample holds one count of this clone. The rearrangement uses TRBV24-1 and TRBJ2-3; 9 nucleotides agree with TRBD2. This CDR3 comprises 17 residues. Losses at the gene ends were 3 bases for V and 4 bases for J; bases not matched to a gene: 10. Germline V lookup: CDR1 KGHDR, CDR2 SFDVKD. CDR3: CATSDPLVAGEADTQYF. Written as DNA, the CDR3 is TGTGCCACCAGTGATCCTTTGGTAGCGGGGGAGGCAGATACGCAGTATTTT.

The CDR3: CAWATGGADTQYF. CDR3 bases: TGTGCCTGGGCGACAGGGGGGGCAGATACGCAGTATTTT. This chain uses TRBV30 with TRBJ2-3; the match to TRBD1 covers 9 bases. Germline V gives CDR1 GTSNPN, CDR2 SVGIG (reference sequence). There are 13 residues in the CDR3. The V segment lost 5 bases and the J segment 4 bases; nucleotides outside the gene matches: 4.

The gene calls are TRBV11-2 and TRBJ2-2; D ambiguous. Germline V gene lookup returns CDR1 SGHAT and CDR2 FQNNGV. Trimming removed 1 base from V and 1 base from J, with 4 bases in between. The CDR3 consists of 14 residues. DNA for the CDR3: TGTGCCAGCAGCTTAGCAGGGAACACCGGGGAGCTGTTTTTT. Protein sequence: CASSLAGNTGELFF.

The genes are TRBV2 and TRBJ2-5; 13 bases agree with TRBD2. The CDR3 consists of 15 residues. Germline V gene lookup returns CDR1 SNHLY and CDR2 FYNNEI. V dropped 4 bases and J dropped 4; count of bases not matched to a gene: 3. This chain's CDR3 is CASSGTSGGVETQYF. For the CDR3, the DNA is TGTGCCAGCAGTGGTACTAGCGGGGGGGTAGAGACCCAGTACTTC.

This clone has a single count. The chain links TRBV11-3 to TRBJ1-1, with 9 bases identical to TRBD1. With 7 bases clipped from V and 4 bases from J, the junction kept 13 bases outside the gene matches. CDR3 size: 16 residues. Germline CDR1 and CDR2: SGHNT and YENEEA. The CDR3, as DNA: TGTGCCAGCACCATTCTCTTCCGGGACAGGGCCACTGAAGCTTTCTTT. It translates to CASTILFRDRATEAFF.